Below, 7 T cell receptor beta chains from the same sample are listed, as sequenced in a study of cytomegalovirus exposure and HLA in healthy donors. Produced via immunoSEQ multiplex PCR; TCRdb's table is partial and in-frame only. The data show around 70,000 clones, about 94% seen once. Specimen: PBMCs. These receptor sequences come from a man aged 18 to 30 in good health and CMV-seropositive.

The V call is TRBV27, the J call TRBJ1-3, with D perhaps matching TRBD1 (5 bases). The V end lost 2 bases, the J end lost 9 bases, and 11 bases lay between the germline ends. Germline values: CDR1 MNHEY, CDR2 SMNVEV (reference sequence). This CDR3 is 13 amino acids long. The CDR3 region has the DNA TGTGCCAGCAGTTTAAAAGGGGATTCCACCATATATTTT. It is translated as CASSLKGDSTIYF.

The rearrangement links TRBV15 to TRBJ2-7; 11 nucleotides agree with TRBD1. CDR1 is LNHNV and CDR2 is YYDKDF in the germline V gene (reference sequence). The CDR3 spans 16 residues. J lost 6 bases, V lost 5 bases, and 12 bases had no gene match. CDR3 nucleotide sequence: TGTGCCACCAGCGGCAGGCCCGGGACAGGGGGAATCGAGCAGTACTTC. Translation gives CATSGRPGTGGIEQYF.

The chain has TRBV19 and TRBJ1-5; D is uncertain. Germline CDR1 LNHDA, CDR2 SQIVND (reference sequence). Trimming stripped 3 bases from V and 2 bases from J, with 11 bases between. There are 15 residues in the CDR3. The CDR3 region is CASSMRVGGNQPQHF. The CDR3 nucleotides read TGTGCCAGTAGTATGAGGGTGGGAGGCAATCAGCCCCAGCATTTT.

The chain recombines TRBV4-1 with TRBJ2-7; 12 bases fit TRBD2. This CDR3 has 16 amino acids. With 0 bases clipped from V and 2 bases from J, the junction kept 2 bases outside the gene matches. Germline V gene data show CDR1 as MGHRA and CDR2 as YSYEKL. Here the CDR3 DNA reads TGCGCCAGCAGCCAAGACCCTAGCGGGAGGGCCTACGAGCAGTACTTC. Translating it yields CASSQDPSGRAYEQYF.

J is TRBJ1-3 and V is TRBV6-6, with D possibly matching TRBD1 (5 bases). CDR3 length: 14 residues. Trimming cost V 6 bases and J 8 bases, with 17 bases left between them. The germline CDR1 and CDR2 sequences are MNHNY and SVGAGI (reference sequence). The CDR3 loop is CASRAGTLGDTIYF. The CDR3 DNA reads TGTGCCAGCAGGGCCGGGACTTTAGGGGACACCATATATTTT.

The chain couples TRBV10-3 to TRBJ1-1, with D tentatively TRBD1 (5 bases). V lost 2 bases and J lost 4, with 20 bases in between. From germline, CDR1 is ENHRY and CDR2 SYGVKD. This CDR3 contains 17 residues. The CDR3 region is CAISETTAAGPSTEAFF. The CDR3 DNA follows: TGTGCCATCAGTGAGACGACGGCGGCGGGACCCAGCACTGAAGCTTTCTTT.

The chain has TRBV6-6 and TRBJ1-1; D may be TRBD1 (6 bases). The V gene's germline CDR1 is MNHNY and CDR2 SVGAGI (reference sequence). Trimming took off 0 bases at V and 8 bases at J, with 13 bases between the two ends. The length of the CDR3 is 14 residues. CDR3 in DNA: TGTGCCAGCAGTTACTCGTGGGGGCGGTCGGAAGCTTTCTTT. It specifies CASSYSWGRSEAFF.